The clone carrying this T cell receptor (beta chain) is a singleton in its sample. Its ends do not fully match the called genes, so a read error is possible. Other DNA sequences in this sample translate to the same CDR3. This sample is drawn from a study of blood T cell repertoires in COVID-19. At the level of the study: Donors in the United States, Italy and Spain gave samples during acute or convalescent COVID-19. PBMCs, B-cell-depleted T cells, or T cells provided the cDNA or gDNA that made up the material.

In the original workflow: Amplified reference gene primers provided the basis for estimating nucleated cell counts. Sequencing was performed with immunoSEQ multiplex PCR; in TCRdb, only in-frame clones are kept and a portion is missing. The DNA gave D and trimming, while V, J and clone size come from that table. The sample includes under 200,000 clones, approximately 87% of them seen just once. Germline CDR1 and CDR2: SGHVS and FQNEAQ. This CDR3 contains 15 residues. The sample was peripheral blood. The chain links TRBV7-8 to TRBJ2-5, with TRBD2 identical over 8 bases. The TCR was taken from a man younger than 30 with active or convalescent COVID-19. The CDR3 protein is CASGRAGAVRETQYF. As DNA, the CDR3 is TGCGCCAGCGGGAGAGCGGGAGCCGTAAGGGAGACCCAGTACTTC.